Listed here are 23 T cell receptor beta chains from one sample, sequenced in a study of response to subunit inactivated influenza vaccine. TCRdb reprocessed the RT-PCR reads with MiXCR, giving one entry per CDR3 protein. The repertoire holds under 550,000 distinct CDR3 sequences, approximately 7.3% seen once, with around 14% in the top ten. The sample was PBMCs from blood, taken around 25 months after vaccination. The receptors were sampled from a man aged 50 to 69 who received an inactivated influenza vaccine.

This clonotype was seen a few times. CDR3 loop: CASSLGDGGGPGNEQFF. CDR3 in DNA: TGTGCCAGCAGCTTAGGAGATGGGGGGGGGCCGGGAAATGAGCAGTTCTTC. V is TRBV7-8 and J is TRBJ2-1; possible D gene TRBD2, 7 bases. This CDR3 comprises 17 residues. Germline CDR1 SGHVS, CDR2 FQNEAQ. With 1 base removed from V and 7 bases from J, the gap between germline ends came to 20 bases.

This clonotype came up a few times. V is TRBV20-1 and J is TRBJ2-2; the match to TRBD2 covers 11 bases. The J segment lost 4 bases and the V segment lost 5 bases, leaving 3 bases of the junction unmatched. Per the germline V gene, CDR1 is DFQATT and CDR2 is SNEGSKA (reference sequence). There are 14 residues in the CDR3. The CDR3: CSAPGLAATGELFF. In DNA form, the CDR3 reads TGCAGTGCTCCGGGACTAGCGGCCACCGGGGAGCTGTTTTTT.

V usage is TRBV7-2 and J usage is TRBJ2-4, with D tentatively TRBD2 (5 bases). Germline V gene sequence: CDR1 SGHTA, CDR2 FQGNSA. Trimming removed 1 base from V and 4 bases from J, with 11 bases in between. The CDR3 contains 15 residues. CDR3 protein: CASSLGGSNKNIQYF. In DNA form, the CDR3 reads TGTGCCAGCAGCTTAGGAGGGAGCAATAAAAACATTCAGTACTTC.

This sequence joins TRBV4-2 and TRBJ2-7; D call uncertain. The CDR3 consists of 15 residues. Trimming took off 0 bases at V and 0 bases at J, with 9 bases between the two ends. Germline V CDR1 and CDR2: LGHNA, YNFKEQ. CDR3 sequence: CASSQDWGSSYEQYF. The CDR3 region has the DNA TGTGCCAGCAGCCAAGATTGGGGAAGCTCCTACGAGCAGTACTTC.

This clonotype was counted at least ten times. The rearrangement links TRBV20-1 to TRBJ2-3; TRBD2 matches 15 bases. The CDR3 loop spans 13 amino acids. The ends lost 6 bases at V and 14 bases at J; junction bases unmatched: 9. Germline CDR1 DFQATT, CDR2 SNEGSKA (reference sequence). The CDR3 loop reads CSARTSGRAPLYF. The CDR3 DNA sequence: TGCAGTGCGCGGACTAGCGGGAGGGCCCCACTGTATTTT.

V gene TRBV9 combines with J gene TRBJ2-3; D tentatively reads TRBD1 or TRBD2 (5 bases each). This CDR3 contains 16 residues. CDR1 is SGDLS and CDR2 is YYNGEE in the germline V gene. V was clipped by 7 bases and J by 3 bases, with 21 bases between them. CDR3 residues: CASGRGVHGITDTQYF. CDR3 DNA sequence: TGTGCCAGCGGTCGAGGGGTACACGGGATTACAGATACGCAGTATTTT.

The chain couples TRBV10-3 to TRBJ2-6; tentatively, D is TRBD2 (5 bases). This CDR3 contains 17 residues. Trimming left V 4 bases short and J 2 bases short, with 15 bases between. In germline, CDR1 is ENHRY, CDR2 SYGVKD. The CDR3 region is CAISVGQRATGANVLTF. CDR3 DNA sequence: TGTGCCATCAGTGTAGGCCAGAGGGCCACTGGGGCCAACGTCCTGACTTTC.

This clonotype was seen a handful of times. V is TRBV10-3 and J is TRBJ2-3; 11 nucleotides agree with TRBD2. Germline loops: CDR1 ENHRY, CDR2 SYGVKD. This CDR3 region has 18 residues. V shed 3 bases, J shed 4 bases, and the junction held 12 bases outside the gene matches. DNA of the CDR3: TGTGCCATCAGTGATGGACTAGCGGGCTCGGGGAGGGCAGATACGCAGTATTTT. Protein: CAISDGLAGSGRADTQYF.

The table lists this clonotype with many counts. The V call is TRBV21-1, the J call TRBJ2-7; the table's D call of TRBD1 was not tested on the DNA. TRBV21-1 is flagged as a pseudogene. This CDR3 is 16 amino acids long. This CDR3 reads CASTGGDSVFSYEQYF. Here the CDR3 DNA reads TGTGCCTCGACGGGGGGGGACAGCGTCTTCTCCTACGAGCAGTACTTC.

V gene TRBV5-6 combines with J gene TRBJ2-1; 9 bases are shared with TRBD1. Germline V CDR1 and CDR2: SGHDT, YYEEEE. J gave up 5 bases and V 0 bases, and 9 bases lay outside the gene matches. This CDR3 has 17 residues. As DNA, the CDR3 is TGTGCCAGCAGCTTGGTTGTTTGGGACAGGGTTAACAATGAGCAGTTCTTC. Protein sequence: CASSLVVWDRVNNEQFF.

This clonotype has a count of ten or more. The V gene is TRBV18, the J gene TRBJ2-7; D remains ambiguous. The CDR3 has 12 residues. Germline CDR1 and CDR2: KGHSH and LQKENI. With 3 bases removed from V and 3 bases from J, the gap between germline ends came to 6 bases. The CDR3 is CASSPSNYEQYF. DNA of the CDR3: TGTGCCAGCTCACCCAGCAACTACGAGCAGTACTTC.

This clonotype was detected only a few times. J is TRBJ1-2 and V is TRBV4-3; 7 nucleotides agree with TRBD1. CDR1 and CDR2 from the germline V gene are LGHNA and YSLEER. Trimming cost V 0 bases and J 6 bases; bases outside gene matches: 10. The CDR3 runs to 16 residues. In DNA form, the CDR3 reads TGCGCCAGCAGCCAAGATATAGTGACAGGGTACGATGGCTACACCTTC. Translated: CASSQDIVTGYDGYTF.

This clonotype was seen a handful of times. The chain couples TRBV20-1 to TRBJ2-1; D remains unclear. The CDR3 consists of 12 residues. V was clipped by 3 bases and J by 4 bases, with 7 bases between them. In germline, CDR1 is DFQATT, CDR2 SNEGSKA (reference sequence). The CDR3: CSARNRYNEQFF. The CDR3, as DNA: TGCAGTGCTAGGAATCGGTACAATGAGCAGTTCTTC.

This clonotype has a handful of counts. J is TRBJ2-5 and V is TRBV29-1; D ambiguous. The germline V gene has CDR1 SQVTM and CDR2 ANQGSEA. Trimming shortened V by 2 bases and J by 4 bases, and 11 bases separated the two germline ends. The CDR3 contains 13 residues. CDR3 bases: TGCAGCGTTGAATTTGGGGTGGGAGAGACCCAGTACTTC. Protein product: CSVEFGVGETQYF.

There are a few counts of this clonotype. The CDR3 DNA is TGTGCCAGCAGCTTAGCGAGCGGGAGCAGTGCGTACGAGCAGTACTTC. Translated: CASSLASGSSAYEQYF. This rearrangement joins TRBV7-6 to TRBJ2-7; 8 bases agree with TRBD2. Germline V CDR1 and CDR2: SGHVS, FNYEAQ. Trimming took 0 bases from V and 4 from J; bases not matched to a gene: 8. The CDR3 is 16 residues long.

This clonotype was found many times. V is TRBV12-3 or TRBV12-4 and J is TRBJ2-7; TRBD1 aligns across 8 bases. This CDR3 comprises 14 residues. V was pared by 5 bases and J by 6 bases, with 9 bases of the junction left unmatched. The DNA of the CDR3 is TGTGCCAGCAGTCCTAGAACAGGGGGAGGCGAGCAGTACTTC. Translation: CASSPRTGGGEQYF.

This clonotype came up many times. J is TRBJ2-2 and V is TRBV3-1; perhaps D is TRBD1 or TRBD2 (6 bases each). V lost 2 bases and J 7 bases, leaving 17 bases between the germline ends. CDR3 size: 16 residues. CDR1 is LGHDT, CDR2 YNNKEL, per germline (reference sequence). The CDR3 loop reads CASSQFGGLGSGELFF. The CDR3, as DNA: TGTGCCAGCAGCCAATTCGGGGGCCTTGGGAGCGGGGAGCTGTTTTTT.

This clonotype was seen only a few times. This chain joins TRBV7-6 and TRBJ2-6; 7 bases match TRBD1. The germline CDR1 and CDR2 sequences are SGHVS and FNYEAQ. The CDR3 covers 19 residues. The V gene end was trimmed by 3 bases and the J gene end by 0 bases; junction bases not matched to a gene: 11. CDR3 DNA: TGTGCCAGCAGCTTCGGGACCGGGACAGCCTACTCTGGGGCCAACGTCCTGACTTTC. Its protein is CASSFGTGTAYSGANVLTF. Full variable domain (rest looked up from reference TRBV7-6 and TRBJ2-6): GAGVSQSPRYKVTKRGQDVALRCDPISGHVSLYWYRQALGQGPEFLTYFNYEAQQDKSGLPNDRFSAERPEGSISTLTIQRTEQRDSAMYRCASSFGTGTAYSGANVLTFGAGSRLTVL.

This clonotype was counted many times. The chain links TRBV5-1 to TRBJ1-1; tentative D call: TRBD1 (5 bases). Trimming shortened V by 8 bases and J by 6 bases, and 11 bases separated the two germline ends. Per the germline V gene, CDR1 is SGHRS and CDR2 is YFSETQ. The CDR3 runs 11 residues. The CDR3 DNA follows: TGCGCCAGTTCCCAGGGTGCTGAAGCTTTCTTT. Its protein is CASSQGAEAFF. The full variable domain, in which reference TRBV5-1 and TRBJ1-1 provide the parts outside the CDR3, is KAGVTQTPRYLIKTRGQQVTLSCSPISGHRSVSWYQQTPGQGLQFLFEYFSETQRNKGNFPGRFSGRQFSNSRSEMNVSTLELGDSALYLCASSQGAEAFFGQGTRLTVV.

The chain employs TRBV6-2 or TRBV6-3 and TRBJ1-2; D perhaps matches TRBD1 (6 bases). V lost 4 bases and J 0 bases, leaving 21 bases between the germline ends. Germline V gene sequence: CDR1 MNHEY, CDR2 SVGEGT. The length of the CDR3 is 18 residues. CDR3 nucleotides: TGTGCCAGCAGTTTATCCCTTTATCGGCGACAGGCTAACTATGGCTACACCTTC. Translating gives CASSLSLYRRQANYGYTF.

The V and J genes are TRBV9 and TRBJ2-5; D is possibly TRBD1 (5 bases). The CDR3 contains 14 residues. The V end lost 0 bases, the J end lost 3 bases, and 9 bases lay between the germline ends. Germline-derived CDR1 and CDR2 are SGDLS and YYNGEE. CDR3 nucleotide sequence: TGTGCCAGCAGCGTAGCTCCAGGGAAAGAGACCCAGTACTTC. This encodes CASSVAPGKETQYF. Full variable domain (outside the CDR3, taken from reference TRBV9 and TRBJ2-5): DSGVTQTPKHLITATGQRVTLRCSPRSGDLSVYWYQQSLDQGLQFLIQYYNGEERAKGNILERFSAQQFPDLHSELNLSSLELGDSALYFCASSVAPGKETQYFGPGTRLLVL.

The V gene is TRBV7-6, the J gene TRBJ2-3; D call uncertain. Germline assignment: CDR1 SGHVS and CDR2 FNYEAQ. The CDR3 has 18 amino acids. Trimming took off 4 bases at V and 3 bases at J, with 23 bases between the two ends. The CDR3 sequence: CASSYSRSTLLRTDTQYF. For the CDR3, the DNA is TGTGCCAGCAGCTACTCTCGCTCTACCCTTCTACGGACAGATACGCAGTATTTT.

This clonotype showed up many times. This sequence joins TRBV20-1 and TRBJ2-1; TRBD1 is a possible D gene (6 bases). V was trimmed by 3 bases and J by 3 bases, leaving 12 bases between them. The CDR3 is 14 amino acids. Germline-derived CDR1 and CDR2 are DFQATT and SNEGSKA (reference sequence). Here the CDR3 DNA reads TGCAGTGCTAGTCGCCAGGGGATCTACAATGAGCAGTTCTTC. This translates into CSASRQGIYNEQFF.